A single sample gave rise to the 21 T cell receptor beta chains below, sequenced in a study of shared clonotypes between healthy human individuals. Using immunoSEQ multiplex PCR, the repertoire was profiled, and TCRdb retains in-frame clones only, with some absent. The sample has approximately 510,000 clones; less than 85% are singletons. The source material was PBMCs. All receptors come from a woman between 40 and 55 years old in good health. Some clones in this sample may be carry-over from other donors' samples.

The V gene is TRBV28, the J gene TRBJ1-5; 9 nucleotides match TRBD1. The CDR3 has 15 amino acids. Germline lookup yields CDR1 MDHEN and CDR2 SYDVKM. The V gene end was trimmed by 8 bases and the J gene end by 3 bases; junction bases not matched to a gene: 8. CDR3 region: CASQTGGLINQPQHF. CDR3 DNA: TGTGCCAGCCAGACAGGGGGGTTGATCAATCAGCCCCAGCATTTT.

The CDR3 DNA reads as TGTGCCAGCAGTTTACAGCCCCCGGGGTGGGTGACAGATACGCAGTATTTT. It is translated as CASSLQPPGWVTDTQYF. This chain joins TRBV28 and TRBJ2-3; D possibly corresponds to TRBD2 (5 bases). CDR3 size: 17 residues. V lost 2 bases and J lost 3, with 18 bases in between. Germline-derived CDR1 and CDR2 are MDHEN and SYDVKM.

This chain joins TRBV6-6 and TRBJ2-7; perhaps TRBD1 as D (5 bases). Trimming pared 2 bases from V and 2 bases from J, leaving 7 bases between. CDR1 and CDR2 (germline): MNHNY, SVGAGI (reference sequence). The CDR3 has 13 residues. Here the CDR3 DNA reads TGTGCCAGCAGTTACGCAGGGACCTACGAGCAGTACTTC. Translating it yields CASSYAGTYEQYF.

The V call is TRBV16, the J call TRBJ2-2; D gene uncertain. V was cut by 3 bases and J by 2 bases, with 7 bases left in between. CDR1 KGHSY and CDR2 FQNENV come from the germline V gene. CDR3 length: 14 amino acids. The CDR3 loop reads CASSHNSNTGELFF. The CDR3 DNA reads TGTGCCAGCAGCCACAACAGTAACACCGGGGAGCTGTTTTTT.

The chain has TRBV18 and TRBJ2-1, with D unresolved. Germline CDR1 and CDR2: KGHSH and LQKENI. The V end was cut by 2 bases, the J end by 5 bases, with 10 bases between. CDR3 length: 14 amino acids. The CDR3, as DNA: TGTGCCAGCTCACCAATTTCCAGGAACAATGAGCAGTTCTTC. Amino acids: CASSPISRNNEQFF.

The sample holds a few counts of this clone. The rearrangement joins TRBV30 to TRBJ2-1; a possible D gene is TRBD1 (6 bases). CDR1 and CDR2 from the germline V gene are GTSNPN and SVGIG (reference sequence). V was cut by 3 bases and J by 9 bases, with 30 bases left in between. The CDR3 is 18 residues long. In DNA form, the CDR3 reads TGTGCCTGGAGCACAGGGTCCTTCAGAGGGCCTATTCTTGGTGAGCAGTTCTTC. This encodes CAWSTGSFRGPILGEQFF.

The V call is TRBV5-1, the J call TRBJ2-5; D remains ambiguous. Germline V gene lookup returns CDR1 SGHRS and CDR2 YFSETQ. This CDR3 is built from 15 residues. V was cut by 4 bases and J by 1 base, with 14 bases left in between. The CDR3 region is CASSNGPQPQETQYF. The CDR3 nucleotides read TGCGCCAGCAGCAACGGGCCCCAGCCCCAAGAGACCCAGTACTTC.

This clone was detected a few times. The rearrangement uses TRBV5-1 and TRBJ2-5, with D possibly being TRBD2 (7 bases). The CDR3 sequence is 17 residues long. The germline gives CDR1 SGHRS, CDR2 YFSETQ. V was cut by 0 bases and J by 5 bases, with 20 bases left in between. As DNA, the CDR3 is TGCGCCAGCAGCTTGGCCAAAGGGGGGAGGGCCGGCGAGACCCAGTACTTC. Protein: CASSLAKGGRAGETQYF.

This chain links TRBV18 with TRBJ1-3; no clear D gene. This CDR3 has 14 residues. The V and J ends lost 2 bases and 0 bases respectively, with 5 bases between them. Germline V gene lookup returns CDR1 KGHSH and CDR2 LQKENI. CDR3 loop: CASSPTDSGNTIYF. The CDR3 nucleotides are TGTGCCAGCTCACCAACAGACTCTGGAAACACCATATATTTT.

This clone is a singleton in its sample. The chain links TRBV15 to TRBJ2-3, with 7 bases lining up with TRBD2. The CDR3 runs to 13 residues. Trimming removed 5 bases from V and 8 bases from J; junction bases left unmatched: 7. Germline V gives CDR1 LNHNV, CDR2 YYDKDF (reference sequence). The CDR3: CATSLPGGGTQYF. CDR3 sequence (DNA): TGTGCCACCAGCCTGCCGGGGGGTGGTACGCAGTATTTT.

CDR3: CASTRTGEAGELFF. The CDR3 DNA sequence: TGTGCCAGCACAAGGACAGGGGAGGCCGGGGAGCTGTTTTTT. The chain employs TRBV19 and TRBJ2-2, with 9 bases fitting TRBD1. Germline loops: CDR1 LNHDA, CDR2 SQIVND (reference sequence). This CDR3 is built from 14 residues. After removal of 9 bases from V and 6 bases from J, the junction contained 8 bases not matched to a gene.

The V gene is TRBV7-3, the J gene TRBJ1-1, with TRBD1 identical over 8 bases. V lost 5 bases, J lost 3 bases, and 5 bases stayed unmatched. This CDR3 has 14 amino acids. Per germline, CDR1 SGHTA and CDR2 FQGTGA. The CDR3 sequence is CASSPGGGDTEAFF. The CDR3 DNA is TGTGCCAGCAGCCCAGGGGGCGGGGACACTGAAGCTTTCTTT.

The chain couples TRBV5-4 to TRBJ1-5, with D tentatively TRBD1 (6 bases). Germline-derived CDR1 and CDR2 are SGHNT and YYREEE (reference sequence). The CDR3 length is 16 residues. Trimming removed 2 bases at V and 6 bases at J, with 18 bases between. CDR3 in DNA: TGTGCCAGCAGCTTCACCGGCGCAGGGGTTATTCAGCCCCAGCATTTT. This sequence encodes CASSFTGAGVIQPQHF.

The chain carries TRBV4-3 and TRBJ1-5; no clear D. Germline loops: CDR1 LGHNA, CDR2 YSLEER. CDR3 length: 14 amino acids. Trimming shortened V by 4 bases and J by 2 bases, and 9 bases separated the two germline ends. CDR3 in amino acids: CASSPAWGNQPQHF. CDR3 bases: TGCGCCAGCAGCCCAGCATGGGGCAATCAGCCCCAGCATTTT.

This chain uses TRBV14 with TRBJ1-5; no clear D. The CDR3 runs 19 residues. Germline loops: CDR1 SGHDN, CDR2 FVKESK. V gave up 1 base and J gave up 3 bases, with 22 bases separating them. Here the CDR3 reads CASSQAIKNVVRHNQPQHF. The CDR3 DNA sequence: TGTGCCAGCAGCCAAGCAATTAAGAATGTAGTAAGACACAATCAGCCCCAGCATTTT.

The chain uses TRBV5-4 and TRBJ2-1; no firm D call. Germline lookup yields CDR1 SGHNT and CDR2 YYREEE (reference sequence). The CDR3 is made up of 15 amino acids. Trimming pared 0 bases from V and 0 bases from J, leaving 7 bases between. The CDR3 sequence is CASSLETGSYNEQFF. DNA for the CDR3: TGTGCCAGCAGCTTGGAAACGGGCTCCTACAATGAGCAGTTCTTC.

This clone occurred a few times. At the DNA level, this CDR3 is encoded by other sequences in the same sample as well. The V gene is TRBV9, the J gene TRBJ2-7, with D possibly being TRBD2 (5 bases). The germline V gene encodes CDR1 SGDLS and CDR2 YYNGEE. The CDR3 consists of 14 residues. V shed 2 bases and J shed 0 bases, with 9 bases lying between them. The CDR3 bases are TGTGCCAGCAGCGTTACGGGGAGCTCCTACGAGCAGTACTTC. Protein sequence: CASSVTGSSYEQYF.

The chain is built from TRBV11-2 and TRBJ2-7, with 9 bases identical to TRBD1. This CDR3 contains 15 residues. The J segment lost 2 bases and the V segment lost 5 bases, leaving 7 bases of the junction unmatched. Germline values: CDR1 SGHAT, CDR2 FQNNGV. The CDR3 DNA is TGTGCCAGCAGCCCCTCGACAGGGGGGACCTACGAGCAGTACTTC. This gives the protein CASSPSTGGTYEQYF.

Here the CDR3 reads CASSPLGQQNIEAFF. As DNA, the CDR3 is TGTGCCAGCTCTCCCCTTGGCCAACAGAACATAGAAGCTTTCTTT. The chain couples TRBV28 to TRBJ1-1; D is unclear. The V gene's germline CDR1 is MDHEN and CDR2 SYDVKM. Trimming stripped 8 bases from V and 8 bases from J, with 24 bases between. The CDR3 is 15 amino acids.

This chain joins TRBV19 and TRBJ2-7, with D possibly matching TRBD2 (6 bases). The germline CDR1 and CDR2 sequences are LNHDA and SQIVND (reference sequence). Trimming removed 8 bases at V and 4 bases at J, with 15 bases between. CDR3 size: 13 residues. The CDR3 protein is CASRPRGGYEQYF. In nucleotides, the CDR3 is TGTGCCAGTCGGCCACGTGGGGGGTACGAGCAGTACTTC.

The rearrangement uses TRBV5-1 and TRBJ1-1; a possible D gene is TRBD1 (5 bases). The CDR3 has 15 residues. Germline CDR1 is SGHRS and CDR2 is YFSETQ. V was cut by 3 bases and J by 6 bases, with 18 bases left in between. CDR3 bases: TGCGCCAGCAGCTGGGGGACGGAGACGGGCTCTGAAGCTTTCTTT. Translated, it gives CASSWGTETGSEAFF.